These 26 T cell receptor beta chains originate from one sample sequenced in a study of neoadjuvant anti-PD-1 for oral cavity cancer. Repertoires were generated with immunoSEQ multiplex PCR, while TCRdb's copy carries only in-frame clones and drops some. The table includes more than 12,000 clones, under 40% detected once. Time point in this sample: after neoadjuvant nivolumab, at surgical resection. The sequences come from tumor tissue, collected after nivolumab (anti-PD-1) treatment. The receptors shown here come from a person aged 35-79 years with oral cavity squamous cell carcinoma.

CDR3 sequence: CASSVAWGSGYTQYF. The CDR3 DNA is TGTGCCAGCAGCGTAGCATGGGGCTCGGGATATACGCAGTATTTT. The V gene is TRBV9, the J gene TRBJ2-3; D may match TRBD1 or TRBD2 (5 bases each). V lost 0 bases and J lost 7, with 15 bases in between. Germline CDR1 reads SGDLS; CDR2 reads YYNGEE. This CDR3 is built from 15 residues.

This clone was detected a few times. V is TRBV6-6 and J is TRBJ1-2; the match to TRBD1 covers 9 bases. J was trimmed by 5 bases and V by 5 bases; bases with no gene match: 6. CDR3 length equals 14 residues. The germline gives CDR1 MNHNY, CDR2 SVGAGI (reference sequence). CDR3 loop: CASSKGQGPYGYTF. CDR3 sequence (DNA): TGTGCCAGCAGTAAGGGACAGGGACCTTATGGCTACACCTTC.

This rearrangement joins TRBV5-1 to TRBJ2-1; D is uncertain. The CDR3 sequence is 16 residues long. The germline CDR1 and CDR2 sequences are SGHRS and YFSETQ. Trimming shortened V by 4 bases and J by 0 bases, and 14 bases separated the two germline ends. The DNA for the CDR3 is TGCGCCAGCAGCCTAAAGACTCCCCTCTCCTACAATGAGCAGTTCTTC. It specifies CASSLKTPLSYNEQFF.

This chain joins TRBV29-1 and TRBJ1-3, with TRBD1 as a possible D gene (5 bases). Germline CDR1 and CDR2: SQVTM and ANQGSEA. The CDR3 runs to 13 residues. V was trimmed by 4 bases and J by 7 bases, leaving 14 bases between them. CDR3 amino acids: CSVGEAGGNTIYF. The CDR3 nucleotides are TGCAGCGTTGGTGAGGCTGGGGGGAACACCATATATTTT.

This clone has just a few counts. This chain connects TRBV25-1 to TRBJ2-5; weak D call: TRBD1 (6 bases). Germline V gene sequence: CDR1 MGHDK, CDR2 SYGVNS. This CDR3 region has 16 residues. The germline V and J ends were trimmed by 2 bases and 2 bases, with 15 bases remaining between them. The DNA of the CDR3 is TGTGCCAGCAGTGAAACACCCAGGGGCGGTCAAGAGACCCAGTACTTC. Amino acid sequence: CASSETPRGGQETQYF.

This clone has just one count. This chain connects TRBV5-4 to TRBJ2-1; 7 bases line up with TRBD1. V lost 1 base and J lost 5; bases outside the gene matches: 6. The CDR3 sequence is 15 residues long. Germline values: CDR1 SGHNT, CDR2 YYREEE (reference sequence). The CDR3 coding sequence is TGTGCCAGCAGCTTGTTTTCGACAGGGAACAATGAGCAGTTCTTC. Translated: CASSLFSTGNNEQFF.

The chain recombines TRBV5-1 with TRBJ2-7, with TRBD1 matching 12 bases. After removal of 5 bases from V and 5 bases from J, the junction contained 11 bases not matched to a gene. Germline values: CDR1 SGHRS, CDR2 YFSETQ. CDR3 length: 16 amino acids. The CDR3 coding sequence is TGCGCCAGCAGTCCGGGTCGGGGACAGGGGGCCCACGAGCAGTACTTC. It is translated as CASSPGRGQGAHEQYF.

This clone is a singleton in its sample. J is TRBJ2-7 and V is TRBV11-3, with 14 bases aligning to TRBD2. CDR1 SGHNT and CDR2 YENEEA come from the germline V gene. The V and J ends lost 5 bases and 4 bases, in that order; junction bases with no gene match: 4. The CDR3 loop spans 15 amino acids. The DNA for the CDR3 is TGTGCCAGCAGCAAGACTAGCGGGGGGGAGTACGAGCAGTACTTC. Amino acids: CASSKTSGGEYEQYF.

The chain joins TRBV7-3 to TRBJ2-1; D is uncertain. Between the trimmed V and J ends, which lost 0 bases and 2 bases, there was a span of 8 bases. The CDR3 spans 15 residues. CDR1 is SGHTA, CDR2 FQGTGA, per germline. The CDR3 sequence: CASSLTLNAYNEQFF. The CDR3 nucleotides are TGTGCCAGCAGCTTAACGTTGAACGCCTACAATGAGCAGTTCTTC.

V gene TRBV27 combines with J gene TRBJ2-7; possible D gene TRBD1, 6 bases. This CDR3 is 13 amino acids long. Trimming shortened V by 8 bases and J by 0 bases, and 11 bases separated the two germline ends. Per the germline V gene, CDR1 is MNHEY and CDR2 is SMNVEV (reference sequence). The CDR3 spells CASQRQDSYEQYF. For the CDR3, the DNA is TGTGCCAGCCAGAGACAGGACTCCTACGAGCAGTACTTC.

A few counts support this clone. The chain employs TRBV7-2 and TRBJ2-7, with a tentative D call TRBD1 (6 bases). The germline gives CDR1 SGHTA, CDR2 FQGNSA. The CDR3 is made up of 14 amino acids. Trimming left V 5 bases short and J 2 bases short, with 13 bases between. DNA for the CDR3: TGTGCCAGCAGCCCGTCGTGGGGGCCCTACGAGCAGTACTTC. As protein: CASSPSWGPYEQYF.

The V call is TRBV11-2, the J call TRBJ1-6, with no clear D. Germline lookup yields CDR1 SGHAT and CDR2 FQNNGV. Between the trimmed V and J ends, which lost 0 bases and 1 base, there was a span of 10 bases. This CDR3 spans 17 amino acids. The CDR3 region has the DNA TGTGCCAGCAGCTTAGACGGGGTACGATCCTATAATTCACCCCTCCACTTT. It specifies CASSLDGVRSYNSPLHF.

V gene TRBV2 combines with J gene TRBJ2-7, with 7 bases that match TRBD1. The CDR3 runs 13 residues. Germline loops: CDR1 SNHLY, CDR2 FYNNEI. V shed 6 bases, J shed 2 bases, and the junction held 4 bases outside the gene matches. The CDR3 DNA is TGTGCCAGCAGCGACAGGGCTACCTACGAGCAGTACTTC. Amino acid sequence: CASSDRATYEQYF.

The DNA of the CDR3 is TGTGCCAGCAGCTCCGGACGTCATCCGTACTTC. Translation gives CASSSGRHPYF. The V gene is TRBV5-5, the J gene TRBJ2-7; no reliable D call. V was shortened by 3 bases and J by 12 bases, with 13 bases between the two germline ends. This CDR3 contains 11 residues. Germline assignment: CDR1 SGHKS and CDR2 YYEKEE (reference sequence).

The rearrangement joins TRBV6-1 to TRBJ1-5; D is perhaps TRBD1 (5 bases). The germline V gene has CDR1 MNHNS and CDR2 SASEGT. This CDR3 is built from 14 residues. With 5 bases removed from V and 1 base from J, the gap between germline ends came to 9 bases. The CDR3 is CASSNWDSNQPQHF. CDR3 DNA sequence: TGTGCCAGCAGTAACTGGGACAGCAATCAGCCCCAGCATTTT.

V and J are TRBV11-2 and TRBJ2-3, with 8 nucleotides matching TRBD1. CDR1 and CDR2 (germline): SGHAT, FQNNGV. With 1 base clipped from V and 2 bases from J, the junction kept 8 bases outside the gene matches. The CDR3 has 17 amino acids. The DNA for the CDR3 is TGTGCCAGCAGCTTAGGTGGGGGACAGGCGATCACAGATACGCAGTATTTT. It encodes CASSLGGGQAITDTQYF.

The chain has TRBV4-3 and TRBJ1-5; TRBD1 might be the D (5 bases). The CDR3 extends over 16 amino acids. Germline V CDR1 and CDR2: LGHNA, YSLEER. Trimming removed 0 bases at V and 5 bases at J, with 14 bases between. The CDR3 DNA sequence: TGCGCCAGCAGCCAAGAAGGACAAATATCATATCAGCCCCAGCATTTT. Translating it yields CASSQEGQISYQPQHF.

The chain joins TRBV27 to TRBJ1-5; 7 bases are a match to TRBD1. The CDR3 loop spans 15 amino acids. J gave up 5 bases and V 6 bases, and 10 bases lay outside the gene matches. Germline V gene lookup returns CDR1 MNHEY and CDR2 SMNVEV (reference sequence). This CDR3 is CASRVMAGGDQPQHF. CDR3 nucleotide sequence: TGTGCCAGCAGAGTAATGGCAGGGGGGGATCAGCCCCAGCATTTT.

A word on this clone: A much bigger clone sits one base away, suggesting this may be a read error. The chain has TRBV4-1 and TRBJ2-7; TRBD2 matches at 7 bases. The length of the CDR3 is 13 residues. Germline CDR1 is MGHRA and CDR2 is YSYEKL. Losses at the gene ends were 0 bases for V and 4 bases for J; bases not matched to a gene: 0. DNA of the CDR3: TGCGCCAGCAGCCAAGACGGGGGGTACGAGCAGTACTTC. It yields the protein CASSQDGGYEQYF.

By frequency in the sample, this clone is medium-sized. V and J are TRBV5-4 and TRBJ2-1; 8 nucleotides line up with TRBD2. V lost 2 bases to trimming and J lost 7 bases; unmatched junction nucleotides: 11. From germline, CDR1 is SGHNT and CDR2 YYREEE (reference sequence). This CDR3 spans 16 amino acids. CDR3 loop: CASSLGGGGPLNEQFF. In DNA form, the CDR3 reads TGTGCCAGCAGCTTAGGAGGCGGGGGGCCCTTGAATGAGCAGTTCTTC.

The table lists this clone with a few counts. The chain employs TRBV7-9 and TRBJ2-5; possible D gene TRBD1, 5 bases. Germline CDR1 SEHNR, CDR2 FQNEAQ (reference sequence). V was pared by 4 bases and J by 5 bases, with 17 bases between. This CDR3 is built from 15 residues. The CDR3: CASSYGQGRWETQYF. The DNA for the CDR3 is TGTGCCAGCAGCTACGGGCAGGGAAGGTGGGAGACCCAGTACTTC.

This clone was detected only a few times. The genes are TRBV19 and TRBJ2-3; weak D call: TRBD1 (6 bases). CDR1 is LNHDA and CDR2 is SQIVND in the germline V gene (reference sequence). The ends were cut back, 2 bases at V and 3 bases at J, with 15 bases in the middle. The CDR3 consists of 16 residues. In DNA, the CDR3 is TGTGCCAGTAGTATAAGGACACAGAGGGGGACAGATACGCAGTATTTT. Protein product: CASSIRTQRGTDTQYF. Full variable domain (remainder filled in from reference TRBV19 and TRBJ2-3): DGGITQSPKYLFRKEGQNVTLSCEQNLNHDAMYWYRQDPGQGLRLIYYSQIVNDFQKGDIAEGYSVSREKKESFPLTVTSAQKNPTAFYLCASSIRTQRGTDTQYFGPGTRLTVL.

This rearrangement joins TRBV5-1 to TRBJ2-2; 8 bases align to TRBD1. J gave up 4 bases and V 3 bases, and 5 bases lay outside the gene matches. Germline V gene data show CDR1 as SGHRS and CDR2 as YFSETQ. CDR3 length equals 15 residues. As DNA, the CDR3 is TGCGCCAGCAGCTACGGACAGGGACTCACCGGGGAGCTGTTTTTT. It is translated as CASSYGQGLTGELFF.

This clone is termed medium-sized. The chain recombines TRBV7-2 with TRBJ1-2; perhaps TRBD1 as D (5 bases). Germline V gene data show CDR1 as SGHTA and CDR2 as FQGNSA. The length of the CDR3 is 16 residues. With 1 base removed from V and 8 bases from J, the gap between germline ends came to 20 bases. CDR3 sequence reads: CASSLGLSGLSVGYTF. CDR3 DNA: TGTGCCAGCAGCTTAGGGTTGTCAGGGCTGTCAGTCGGCTACACCTTC.

This clone was counted a few times. The gene calls are TRBV5-1 and TRBJ1-5; D ambiguous. This CDR3 has 14 residues. Between the trimmed V and J ends, which lost 6 bases and 2 bases, there was a span of 12 bases. CDR1 is SGHRS and CDR2 is YFSETQ in the germline V gene. CDR3 protein: CASTGRTRNQPQHF. CDR3 sequence (DNA): TGCGCCAGCACGGGCAGGACTCGCAATCAGCCCCAGCATTTT. Complete variable domain (other parts from reference TRBV5-1 and TRBJ1-5): KAGVTQTPRYLIKTRGQQVTLSCSPISGHRSVSWYQQTPGQGLQFLFEYFSETQRNKGNFPGRFSGRQFSNSRSEMNVSTLELGDSALYLCASTGRTRNQPQHFGDGTRLSIL.

Here the CDR3 reads CASNLGDRVSQPQHF. CDR3 bases: TGTGCCAGCAACCTGGGGGACAGGGTGTCACAGCCCCAGCATTTT. The V gene is TRBV7-2, the J gene TRBJ1-5, with 9 bases identical to TRBD1. The length of the CDR3 is 15 residues. Per germline, CDR1 SGHTA and CDR2 FQGNSA. V shed 7 bases, J shed 7 bases, and the junction held 11 bases outside the gene matches.